This entry describes one T cell receptor beta chain. The CDR3 consists of 13 residues. V lost 8 bases, J lost 0 bases, and 11 bases lay in between. Germline CDR1 MDHEN, CDR2 SYDVKM. This sample was taken from a study of blood T cell repertoires in COVID-19. Per the study methods: By means of reference gene primer amplification, nucleated cell counts were estimated. Profiling relied on immunoSEQ multiplex PCR, and the TCRdb table lists in-frame clones only, not all of them. V, J and clone size are taken as reported in that table, and D and trimming were inferred from the DNA itself. The data hold 120,000 or so clones, with 87% observed a single time.

The chain employs TRBV28 and TRBJ2-7, with D hard to call. Sequencing was performed on peripheral blood. This receptor was identified in a woman aged 70-85 years with acute or convalescent COVID-19. CDR3 in amino acids: CASLGQHSYEQYF. CDR3 DNA: TGTGCCAGCCTTGGGCAGCACTCCTACGAGCAGTACTTC.